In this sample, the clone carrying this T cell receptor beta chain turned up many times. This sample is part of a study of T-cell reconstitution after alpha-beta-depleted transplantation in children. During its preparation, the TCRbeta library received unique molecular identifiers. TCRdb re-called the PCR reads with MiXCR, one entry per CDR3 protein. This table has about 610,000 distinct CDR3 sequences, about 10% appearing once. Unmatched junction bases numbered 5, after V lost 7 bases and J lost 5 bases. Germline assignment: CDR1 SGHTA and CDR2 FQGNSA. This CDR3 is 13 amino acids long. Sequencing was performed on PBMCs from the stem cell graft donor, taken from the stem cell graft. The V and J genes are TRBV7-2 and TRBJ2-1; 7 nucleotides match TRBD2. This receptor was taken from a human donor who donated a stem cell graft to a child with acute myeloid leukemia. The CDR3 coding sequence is TGTGCCAGCACGCGGACTAGAAACAATGAGCAGTTCTTC. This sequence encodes CASTRTRNNEQFF.